This T cell receptor beta chain was obtained from a study of shared clonotypes between healthy human individuals. Study-wide points: Donor scarcity curtailed the genetic and exposure-history diversity represented herein.

Per the original data handling: From ImmunoSEQ came sequences covering only the junction and carrying no quality scores, so filtering differed. Measured with immunoSEQ multiplex PCR; TCRdb has only the in-frame clones, and not every one. That table is the source of V, J and clone size, and D and trimming were worked out from the DNA. The table has some 450,000 clones, 77% seen once. V lost 5 bases, J lost 2 bases, and 12 bases lay in between. Germline CDR1 and CDR2: PRHDT and FYEKMQ (reference sequence). The CDR3 runs 14 residues. In its sample, this clone was seen a few times. What it recognizes is unknown.

The sequence derives from a woman aged 40 to 49 in good health. Some clones in this sample may be carry-over from other donors' samples. The chain recombines TRBV13 with TRBJ1-2; D might be TRBD1 (6 bases). Sequencing was performed on PBMCs. The CDR3 region has the DNA TGTGCCAGCAGCCCGACAGGAATCAACTATGGCTACACCTTC. It is translated as CASSPTGINYGYTF.